This TCR beta chain was obtained from a study of cytomegalovirus exposure and HLA in healthy donors. PCR involved 60 Vbeta and 13 Jbeta primers. TCRdb keeps only in-frame clones here, not all; method: immunoSEQ multiplex PCR. In the table there are 170,000 or so clones, around 86% of which are singletons. CDR3 size: 15 residues. V lost 7 bases and J lost 3; bases outside the gene matches: 10. The germline gives CDR1 LNHNV, CDR2 YYDKDF (reference sequence). Source material: PBMCs. This TCR derives from a man in his fifties in good health and CMV-seronegative. The rearrangement links TRBV15 to TRBJ2-7; 9 nucleotides align to TRBD1. In nucleotides, the CDR3 is TGTGCCACCAACTCCGGAACAGGGGGCTTCTACGAGCAGTACTTC. This encodes CATNSGTGGFYEQYF.